Following are 5 T cell receptor beta chains from one sample sequenced in a study of blood T cell repertoires in COVID-19. The method was immunoSEQ multiplex PCR; TCRdb's version includes in-frame clones alone and lacks a portion of them. The sample records about 42,000 clones, more than 90% being singletons. The sequenced material came from peripheral blood. The origin of the receptors is a man between 65 and 85 years old with active COVID-19.

This chain links TRBV28 with TRBJ2-1, with D uncertain. The CDR3 covers 12 residues. Germline V gives CDR1 MDHEN, CDR2 SYDVKM. The V gene lost 1 base and the J gene lost 7 bases, with 5 bases spanning the gap. The CDR3 DNA follows: TGTGCCAGCAGTTTATTCCCTAATGAGCAGTTCTTC. Amino acid sequence: CASSLFPNEQFF. Together with reference TRBV28 and TRBJ2-1, the CDR3 gives the full variable domain: DVKVTQSSRYLVKRTGEKVFLECVQDMDHENMFWYRQDPGLGLRLIYFSYDVKMKEKGDIPEGYSVSREKKERFSLILESASTNQTSMYLCASSLFPNEQFFGPGTRLTVL.

The chain recombines TRBV24-1 with TRBJ2-1, with unresolved D. This CDR3 is 16 amino acids long. The V and J ends lost 1 base and 0 bases respectively, with 9 bases between them. Germline values: CDR1 KGHDR, CDR2 SFDVKD. The CDR3 sequence is CATSDLPVSSYNEQFF. In nucleotides, the CDR3 is TGTGCCACCAGTGATTTACCCGTTAGCTCCTACAATGAGCAGTTCTTC.

This sequence joins TRBV28 and TRBJ1-2; TRBD1 matches at 8 bases. The junction had 8 bases not matched to a gene; V was cut back by 3 bases and J by 2 bases. This CDR3 region has 16 residues. Germline CDR1 MDHEN, CDR2 SYDVKM. CDR3 in amino acids: CASSFRGQGLNYGYTF. CDR3 in DNA: TGTGCCAGCAGTTTCCGAGGACAGGGCCTCAACTATGGCTACACCTTC.

The chain uses TRBV28 and TRBJ1-2, with D uncertain. CDR1 is MDHEN and CDR2 is SYDVKM in the germline V gene. CDR3 length equals 15 residues. Trimming cost V 6 bases and J 1 base, with 15 bases left between them. In DNA form, the CDR3 reads TGTGCCAGCAGCGTAGGACCGGGAGTTAACTATGGCTACACCTTC. It translates to CASSVGPGVNYGYTF.

This clone was seen a few times. The chain joins TRBV27 to TRBJ1-2, with 8 bases lining up with TRBD1. Germline loops: CDR1 MNHEY, CDR2 SMNVEV (reference sequence). After removal of 1 base from V and 6 bases from J, the junction contained 4 bases not matched to a gene. The CDR3 contains 14 residues. The CDR3 DNA sequence: TGTGCCAGCAGTTTATACGACAGGGGAGATGGCTACACCTTC. Translating it yields CASSLYDRGDGYTF.